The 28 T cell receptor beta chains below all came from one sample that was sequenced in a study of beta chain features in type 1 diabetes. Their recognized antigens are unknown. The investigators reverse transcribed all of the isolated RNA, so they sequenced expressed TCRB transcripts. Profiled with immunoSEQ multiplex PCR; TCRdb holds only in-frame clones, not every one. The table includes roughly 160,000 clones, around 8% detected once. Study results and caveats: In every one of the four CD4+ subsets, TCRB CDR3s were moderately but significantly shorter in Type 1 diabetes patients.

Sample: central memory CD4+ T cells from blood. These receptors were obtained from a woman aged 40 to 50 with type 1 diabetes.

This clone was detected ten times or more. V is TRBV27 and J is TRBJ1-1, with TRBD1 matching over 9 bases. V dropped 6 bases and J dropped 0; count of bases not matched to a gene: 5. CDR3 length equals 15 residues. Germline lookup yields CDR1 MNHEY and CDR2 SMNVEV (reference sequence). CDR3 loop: CASSRGTGMNTEAFF. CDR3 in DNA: TGTGCCAGCAGCCGCGGGACAGGGATGAACACTGAAGCTTTCTTT.

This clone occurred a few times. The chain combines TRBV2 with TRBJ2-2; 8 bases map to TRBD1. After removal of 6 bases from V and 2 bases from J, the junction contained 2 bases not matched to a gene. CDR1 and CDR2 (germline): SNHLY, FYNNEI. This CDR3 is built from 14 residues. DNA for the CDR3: TGTGCCAGCAGGGCAGGGGGCAACACCGGGGAGCTGTTTTTT. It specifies CASRAGGNTGELFF.

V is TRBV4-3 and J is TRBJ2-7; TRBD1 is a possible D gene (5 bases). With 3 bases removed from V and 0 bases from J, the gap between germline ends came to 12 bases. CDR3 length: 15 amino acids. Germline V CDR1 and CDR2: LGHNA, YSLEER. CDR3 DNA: TGCGCCAGCAGCCAGCGGCTAACAGGCTCCTACGAGCAGTACTTC. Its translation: CASSQRLTGSYEQYF.

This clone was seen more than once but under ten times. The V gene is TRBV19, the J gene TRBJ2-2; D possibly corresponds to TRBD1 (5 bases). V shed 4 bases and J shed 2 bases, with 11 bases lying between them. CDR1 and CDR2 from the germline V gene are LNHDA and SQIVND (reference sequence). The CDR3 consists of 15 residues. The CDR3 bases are TGTGCCAGTAGTACAAGGGGCGAAAACACCGGGGAGCTGTTTTTT. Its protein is CASSTRGENTGELFF. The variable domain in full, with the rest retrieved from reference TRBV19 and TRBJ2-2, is DGGITQSPKYLFRKEGQNVTLSCEQNLNHDAMYWYRQDPGQGLRLIYYSQIVNDFQKGDIAEGYSVSREKKESFPLTVTSAQKNPTAFYLCASSTRGENTGELFFGEGSRLTVL.

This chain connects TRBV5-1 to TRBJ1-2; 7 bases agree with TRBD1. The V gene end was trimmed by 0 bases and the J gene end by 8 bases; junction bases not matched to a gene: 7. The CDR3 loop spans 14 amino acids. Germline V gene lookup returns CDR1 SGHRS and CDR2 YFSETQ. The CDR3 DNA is TGCGCCAGCAGCTTGGATGGACAGGACGGAGGCTACACCTTC. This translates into CASSLDGQDGGYTF.

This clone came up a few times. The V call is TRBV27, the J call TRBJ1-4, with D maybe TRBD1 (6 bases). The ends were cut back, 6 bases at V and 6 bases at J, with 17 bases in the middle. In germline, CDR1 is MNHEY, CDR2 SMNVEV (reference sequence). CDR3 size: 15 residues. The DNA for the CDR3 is TGTGCCAGCAGCTACTCCAGGGGAGGGGATGAAAAACTGTTTTTT. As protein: CASSYSRGGDEKLFF.

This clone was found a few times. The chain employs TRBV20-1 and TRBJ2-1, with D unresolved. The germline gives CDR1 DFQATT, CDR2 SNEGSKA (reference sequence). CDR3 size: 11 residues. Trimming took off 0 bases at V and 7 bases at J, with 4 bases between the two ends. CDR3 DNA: TGCAGTGCTAGAGATTATAATGAGCAGTTCTTC. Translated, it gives CSARDYNEQFF.

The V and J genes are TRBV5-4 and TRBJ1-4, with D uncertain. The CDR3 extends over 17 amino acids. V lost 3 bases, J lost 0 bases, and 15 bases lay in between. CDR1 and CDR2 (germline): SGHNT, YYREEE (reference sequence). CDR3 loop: CASSSASSRATNEKLFF. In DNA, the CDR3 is TGTGCCAGCAGCTCTGCCTCCTCTCGCGCAACTAATGAAAAACTGTTTTTT.

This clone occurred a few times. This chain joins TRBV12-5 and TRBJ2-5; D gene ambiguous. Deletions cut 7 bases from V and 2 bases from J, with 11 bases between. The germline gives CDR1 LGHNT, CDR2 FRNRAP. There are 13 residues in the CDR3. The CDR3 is CASAPSGQETQYF. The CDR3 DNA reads TGTGCTAGTGCCCCTTCCGGGCAAGAGACCCAGTACTTC.

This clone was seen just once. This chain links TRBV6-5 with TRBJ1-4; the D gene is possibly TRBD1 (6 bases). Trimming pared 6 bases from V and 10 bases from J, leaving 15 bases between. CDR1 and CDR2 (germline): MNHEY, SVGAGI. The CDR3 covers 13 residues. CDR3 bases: TGTGCCAGCAGCCTTTCGAAAGGGGGAAAACTGTTTTTT. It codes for CASSLSKGGKLFF.

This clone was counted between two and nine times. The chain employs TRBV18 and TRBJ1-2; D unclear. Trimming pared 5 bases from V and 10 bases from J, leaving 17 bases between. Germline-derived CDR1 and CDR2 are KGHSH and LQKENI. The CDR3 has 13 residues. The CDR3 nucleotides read TGTGCCAGCTCAATGGTAACGGTGGAGGACTACACCTTC. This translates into CASSMVTVEDYTF.

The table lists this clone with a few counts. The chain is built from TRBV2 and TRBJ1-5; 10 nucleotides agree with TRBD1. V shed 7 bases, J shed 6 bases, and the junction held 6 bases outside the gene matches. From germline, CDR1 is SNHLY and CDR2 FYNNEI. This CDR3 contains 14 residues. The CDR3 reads CASTAGQGIQPQHF. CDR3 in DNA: TGTGCCAGCACCGCGGGACAGGGGATTCAGCCCCAGCATTTT.

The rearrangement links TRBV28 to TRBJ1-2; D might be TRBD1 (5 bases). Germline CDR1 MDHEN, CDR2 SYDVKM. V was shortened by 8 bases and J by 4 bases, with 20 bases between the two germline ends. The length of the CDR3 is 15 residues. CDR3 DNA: TGTGCCAGCCGACCAGGGTCCGTCTACGGCTATGGCTACACCTTC. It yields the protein CASRPGSVYGYGYTF.

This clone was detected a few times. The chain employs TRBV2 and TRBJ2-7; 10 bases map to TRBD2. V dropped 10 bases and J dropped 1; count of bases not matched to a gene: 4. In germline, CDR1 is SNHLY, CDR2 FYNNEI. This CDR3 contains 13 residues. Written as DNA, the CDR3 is TGTGCCACCGATAGCGGGAGGTCCTACGAGCAGTACTTC. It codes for CATDSGRSYEQYF. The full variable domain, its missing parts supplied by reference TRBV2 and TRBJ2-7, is EPEVTQTPSHQVTQMGQEVILRCVPISNHLYFYWYRQILGQKVEFLVSFYNNEISEKSEIFDDQFSVERPDGSNFTLKIRSTKLEDSAMYFCATDSGRSYEQYFGPGTRLTVT.

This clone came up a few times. In DNA, the CDR3 is TGCGCCAGCCGGCGGGGTGAAGTTTCCCTCAATGAGCAGTTCTTC. Translating it yields CASRRGEVSLNEQFF. The chain carries TRBV5-1 and TRBJ2-1, with a possible D match to TRBD2 (6 bases). Germline V gene lookup returns CDR1 SGHRS and CDR2 YFSETQ. V lost 7 bases and J lost 6, with 20 bases in between. The CDR3 length is 15 residues.

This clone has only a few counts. In nucleotides, the CDR3 is TGTGCCAGCAGCTTAGACAGAGGGACTTTCGGAAACACCATATATTTT. Translation gives CASSLDRGTFGNTIYF. The gene calls are TRBV7-9 and TRBJ1-3; possibly TRBD1 for D (5 bases). Trimming left V 1 base short and J 4 bases short, with 14 bases between. The V gene's germline CDR1 is SEHNR and CDR2 FQNEAQ (reference sequence). The CDR3 sequence is 16 residues long.

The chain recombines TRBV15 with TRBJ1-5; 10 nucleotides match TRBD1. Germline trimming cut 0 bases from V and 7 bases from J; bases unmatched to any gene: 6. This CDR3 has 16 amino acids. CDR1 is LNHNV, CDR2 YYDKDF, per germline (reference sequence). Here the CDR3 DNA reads TGTGCCACCAGCAGAGAGGGACAGGGGATCAGCCAGCCCCAGCATTTT. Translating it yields CATSREGQGISQPQHF.

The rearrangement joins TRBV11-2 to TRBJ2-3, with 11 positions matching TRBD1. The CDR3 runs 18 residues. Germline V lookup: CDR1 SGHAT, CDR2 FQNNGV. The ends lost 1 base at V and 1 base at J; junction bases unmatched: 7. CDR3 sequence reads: CASSLVGTGGVRTDTQYF. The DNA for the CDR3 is TGTGCCAGCAGCTTAGTTGGGACAGGGGGTGTCCGCACAGATACGCAGTATTTT. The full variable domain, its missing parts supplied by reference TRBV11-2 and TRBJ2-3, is EAGVAQSPRYKIIEKRQSVAFWCNPISGHATLYWYQQILGQGPKLLIQFQNNGVVDDSQLPKDRFSAERLKGVDSTLKIQPAKLEDSAVYLCASSLVGTGGVRTDTQYFGPGTRLTVL.

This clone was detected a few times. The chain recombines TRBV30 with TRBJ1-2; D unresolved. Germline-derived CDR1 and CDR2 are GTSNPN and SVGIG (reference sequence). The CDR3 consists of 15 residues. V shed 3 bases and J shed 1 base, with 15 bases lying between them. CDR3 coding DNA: TGTGCCTGGAGACTTAACCCCGGGGTTAACTATGGCTACACCTTC. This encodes CAWRLNPGVNYGYTF.

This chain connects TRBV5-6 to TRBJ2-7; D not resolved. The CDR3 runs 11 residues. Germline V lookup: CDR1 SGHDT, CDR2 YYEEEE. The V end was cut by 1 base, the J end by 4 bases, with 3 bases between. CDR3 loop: CASSLHYEQYF. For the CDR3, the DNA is TGTGCCAGCAGCTTGCATTACGAGCAGTACTTC.

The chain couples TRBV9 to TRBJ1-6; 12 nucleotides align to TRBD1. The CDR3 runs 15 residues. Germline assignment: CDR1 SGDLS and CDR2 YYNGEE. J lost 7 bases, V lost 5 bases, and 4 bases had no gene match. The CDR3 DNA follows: TGTGCCAGCAGGGGGGGACAGGGGGCAAATTCACCCCTCCACTTT. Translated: CASRGGQGANSPLHF.

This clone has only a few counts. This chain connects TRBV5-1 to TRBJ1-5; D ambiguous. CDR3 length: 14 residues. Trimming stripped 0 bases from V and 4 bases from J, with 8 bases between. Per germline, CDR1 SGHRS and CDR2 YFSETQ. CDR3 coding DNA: TGCGCCAGCAGCTTGGGGGCAGAGAATCAGCCCCAGCATTTT. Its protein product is CASSLGAENQPQHF.

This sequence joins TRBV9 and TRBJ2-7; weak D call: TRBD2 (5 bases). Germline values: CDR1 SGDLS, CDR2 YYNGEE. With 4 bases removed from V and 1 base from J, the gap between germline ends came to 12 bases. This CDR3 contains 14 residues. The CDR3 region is CASSSRSGSYEQYF. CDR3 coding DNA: TGTGCCAGCAGCAGTAGGTCGGGGTCCTACGAGCAGTACTTC. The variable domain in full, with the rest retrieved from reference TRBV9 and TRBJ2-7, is DSGVTQTPKHLITATGQRVTLRCSPRSGDLSVYWYQQSLDQGLQFLIQYYNGEERAKGNILERFSAQQFPDLHSELNLSSLELGDSALYFCASSSRSGSYEQYFGPGTRLTVT.

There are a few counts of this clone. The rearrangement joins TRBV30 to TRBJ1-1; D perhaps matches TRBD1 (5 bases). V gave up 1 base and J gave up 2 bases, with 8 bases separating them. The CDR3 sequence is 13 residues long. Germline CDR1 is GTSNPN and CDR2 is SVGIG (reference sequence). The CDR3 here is CAWSEGSNTEAFF. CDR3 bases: TGTGCCTGGAGTGAGGGGTCCAACACTGAAGCTTTCTTT.

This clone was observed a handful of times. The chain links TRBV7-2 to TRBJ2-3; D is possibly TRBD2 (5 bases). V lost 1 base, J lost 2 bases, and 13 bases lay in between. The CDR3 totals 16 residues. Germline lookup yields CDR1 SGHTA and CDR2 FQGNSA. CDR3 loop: CASSLGAVMPTDTQYF. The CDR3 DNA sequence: TGTGCCAGCAGCTTAGGAGCGGTGATGCCCACAGATACGCAGTATTTT.

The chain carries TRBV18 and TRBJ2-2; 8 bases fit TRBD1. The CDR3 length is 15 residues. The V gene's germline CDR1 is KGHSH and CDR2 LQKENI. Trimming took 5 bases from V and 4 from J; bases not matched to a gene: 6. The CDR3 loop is CASSTQGVSTGELFF. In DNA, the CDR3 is TGTGCCAGCTCAACACAGGGGGTGAGCACCGGGGAGCTGTTTTTT.

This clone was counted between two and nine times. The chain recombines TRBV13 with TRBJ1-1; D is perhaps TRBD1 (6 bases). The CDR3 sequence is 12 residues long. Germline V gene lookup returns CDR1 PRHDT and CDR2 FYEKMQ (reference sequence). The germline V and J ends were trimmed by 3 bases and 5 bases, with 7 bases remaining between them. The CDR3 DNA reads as TGTGCCAGCAGCTTTACAGGGACTGAAGCTTTCTTT. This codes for CASSFTGTEAFF. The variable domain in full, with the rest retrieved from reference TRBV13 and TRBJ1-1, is AAGVIQSPRHLIKEKRETATLKCYPIPRHDTVYWYQQGPGQDPQFLISFYEKMQSDKGSIPDRFSAQQFSDYHSELNMSSLELGDSALYFCASSFTGTEAFFGQGTRLTVV.

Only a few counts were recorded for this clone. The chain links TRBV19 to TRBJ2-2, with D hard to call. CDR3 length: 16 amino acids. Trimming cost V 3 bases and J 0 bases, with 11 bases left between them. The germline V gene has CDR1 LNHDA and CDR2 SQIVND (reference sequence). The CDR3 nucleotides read TGTGCCAGTAGTATCGGAGTTCCAGCGAACACCGGGGAGCTGTTTTTT. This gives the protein CASSIGVPANTGELFF.